Listed here is a single TCR beta chain. This sample is part of a study of OX40 agonist ivuxolimab in advanced cancers. Across the whole study: One hepatocellular carcinoma and two cutaneous melanoma patients partially responded.

The CDR3 runs 13 residues. Germline V gives CDR1 LGHNA, CDR2 YSLEER. Deletions cut 4 bases from V and 7 bases from J, with 11 bases between. Assay used: immunoSEQ multiplex PCR; TCRdb lists only in-frame clones, some missing. This repertoire shows around 76,000 clones, roughly 84% found once; its top ten account for 1.1%. The rearrangement links TRBV4-3 to TRBJ1-5, with D maybe TRBD1 (5 bases). The sample was CD4+ or CD8+ T cells sorted from blood, taken in a trial of the OX40 agonist ivuxolimab. This clonotype was obtained from an adult with an advanced solid tumor such as melanoma, head and neck, liver or kidney cancer. Here the CDR3 DNA reads TGCGCCAGCAGCCCCCCCGGGGACCAGCCCCAGCATTTT. It translates to CASSPPGDQPQHF.